Listed here is a single T cell receptor beta chain. The germline gives CDR1 SEHNR, CDR2 FQNEAQ (reference sequence). This CDR3 is 17 amino acids long. V was shortened by 1 base and J by 7 bases, with 23 bases between the two germline ends. This entry is derived from a study of blood T cell repertoires in COVID-19. TCRdb's table, derived via immunoSEQ multiplex PCR, lists solely in-frame clones and lacks some. This sample has 200,000 to 300,000 clones; around 87% occur once, and the top ten carry 2.3%. This sequence originates from a woman aged 45-60 years with acute or convalescent COVID-19. The rearrangement uses TRBV7-9 and TRBJ2-7; possible D gene TRBD1, 6 bases. The sequenced material came from peripheral blood. In DNA form, the CDR3 reads TGTGCCAGCAGCTTAGTCCCACACGGGACAACCTTGAGGGAGCAGTACTTC. Protein: CASSLVPHGTTLREQYF.